This TCR beta chain was sequenced during a study of spatial heterogeneity in lung cancer. Study-wide results and limits: Counts of ubiquitous and regional expanded TCRs tracked ubiquitous and regional nonsynonymous mutations, respectively. One measure, the expanded intratumoral alpha and beta TCR count, tracked tumor mutation counts.

Time point denoted: sample taken at primary tumor resection. Donors were roughly 72 untreated early-stage non-small cell lung cancer patients. Frozen PBMC, nontumor lung or tumor provided whole RNA, which was sequenced unsorted. Each CDR3 protein is one row after TCRdb ran MiXCR on the 5' RACE reads. Of fewer than 8,500 distinct CDR3 sequences in the sample, roughly 7.2% are singletons; the top ten hold over 15%. In germline, CDR1 is SSHAT, CDR2 FNYEAQ (reference sequence). The CDR3 loop spans 14 amino acids. This clonotype turned up a few times. The target antigen is unknown. An end of the junction does not agree with germline; a read error may underlie this.

The TCR sequence derives from a female donor with early-stage non-small cell lung cancer. Sequenced here: lung tumor tissue, sampled at surgery. The V call is TRBV7-7, the J call TRBJ2-2; D might be TRBD1 (5 bases). CDR3 sequence (DNA): TGTGCTAGCAGCGACGGACAGAACACCGGGGAGCTGTTTTTT. It is translated as CASSDGQNTGELFF. Complete variable domain (other parts from reference TRBV7-7 and TRBJ2-2): GAGVSQSPRYKVTKRGQDVTLRCDPISSHATLYWYQQALGQGPEFLTYFNYEAQPDKSGLPSDRFSAERPEGSISTLTIQRTEQRDSAMYRCASSDGQNTGELFFGEGSRLTVL.